This T cell receptor (beta chain) was found in a study of beta chain features in type 1 diabetes. As for this clone: The antigen is undetermined.

The study reverse transcribed the entire isolated RNA, so it sequenced expressed TCRB transcripts. Method: immunoSEQ multiplex PCR; TCRdb's copy keeps in-frame clones and lacks some. This repertoire shows some 350,000 clones, approximately 13% found once; its top ten account for over 0.014%. Unmatched junction bases numbered 10, after V lost 5 bases and J lost 3 bases. The CDR3 extends over 17 amino acids. Germline CDR1 is SEHNR and CDR2 is FQNEAQ (reference sequence). Findings and limits, study-wide: It was among patients, rather than healthy donors, that naive, central memory and Treg TCRB repertoires appeared more similar. Type 1 diabetes patients showed a moderate but significant shortening of TCRB CDR3s in all four CD4+ subsets.

V is TRBV7-9 and J is TRBJ2-3, with TRBD1 matching 11 bases. The source is a young woman with type 1 diabetes. The sequenced material came from naive CD4+ T cells from blood. The CDR3 sequence: CASSPIPGTGGTDTQYF. The CDR3 bases are TGTGCCAGCAGCCCAATCCCCGGGACAGGGGGTACAGATACGCAGTATTTT. The full variable domain, with the rest looked up from reference TRBV7-9 and TRBJ2-3, is DTGVSQNPRHKITKRGQNVTFRCDPISEHNRLYWYRQTLGQGPEFLTYFQNEAQLEKSRLLSDRFSAERPKGSFSTLEIQRTEQGDSAMYLCASSPIPGTGGTDTQYFGPGTRLTVL.